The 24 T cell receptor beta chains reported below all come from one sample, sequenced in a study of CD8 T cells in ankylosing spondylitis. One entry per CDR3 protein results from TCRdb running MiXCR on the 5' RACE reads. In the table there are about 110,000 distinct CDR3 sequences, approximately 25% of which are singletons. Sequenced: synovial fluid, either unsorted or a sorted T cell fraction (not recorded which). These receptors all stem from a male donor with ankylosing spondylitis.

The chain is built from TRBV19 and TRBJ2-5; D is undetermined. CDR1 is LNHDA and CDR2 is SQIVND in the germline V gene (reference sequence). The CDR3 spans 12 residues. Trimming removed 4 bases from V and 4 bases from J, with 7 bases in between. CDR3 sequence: CASSTDRETQYF. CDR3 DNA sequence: TGTGCCAGTAGTACGGATAGAGAGACCCAGTACTTC.

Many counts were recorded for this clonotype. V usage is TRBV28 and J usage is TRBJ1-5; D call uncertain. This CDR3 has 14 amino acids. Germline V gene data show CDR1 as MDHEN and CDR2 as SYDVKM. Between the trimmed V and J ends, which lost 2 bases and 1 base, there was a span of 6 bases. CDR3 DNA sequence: TGTGCCAGCAGTTTACGCATGAGCAATCAGCCCCAGCATTTT. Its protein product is CASSLRMSNQPQHF.

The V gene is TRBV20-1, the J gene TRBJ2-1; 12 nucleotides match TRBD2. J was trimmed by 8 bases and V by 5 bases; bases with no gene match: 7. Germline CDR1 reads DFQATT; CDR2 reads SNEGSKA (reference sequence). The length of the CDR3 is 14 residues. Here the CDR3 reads CSAEASGRGDEQFF. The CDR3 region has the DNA TGCAGTGCTGAAGCTAGCGGGAGGGGGGATGAGCAGTTCTTC.

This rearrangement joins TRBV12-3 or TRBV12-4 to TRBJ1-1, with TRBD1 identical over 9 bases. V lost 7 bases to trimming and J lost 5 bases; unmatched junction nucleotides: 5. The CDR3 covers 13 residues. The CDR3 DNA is TGTGCCAGCAAACAGGGGGCGCGAACTGAAGCTTTCTTT. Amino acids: CASKQGARTEAFF.

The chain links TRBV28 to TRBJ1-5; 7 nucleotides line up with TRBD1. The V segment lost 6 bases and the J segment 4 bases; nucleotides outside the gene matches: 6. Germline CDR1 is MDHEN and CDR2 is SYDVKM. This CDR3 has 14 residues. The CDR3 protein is CASSLGQRNQPQHF. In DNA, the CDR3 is TGTGCCAGCAGCTTGGGACAGAGAAATCAGCCCCAGCATTTT.

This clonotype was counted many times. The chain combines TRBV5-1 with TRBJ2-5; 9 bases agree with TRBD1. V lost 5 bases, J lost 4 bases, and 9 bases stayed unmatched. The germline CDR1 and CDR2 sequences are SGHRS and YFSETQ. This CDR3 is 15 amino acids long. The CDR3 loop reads CASSGGQGKAETQYF. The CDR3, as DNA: TGCGCCAGCAGTGGCGGACAGGGGAAGGCAGAGACCCAGTACTTC.

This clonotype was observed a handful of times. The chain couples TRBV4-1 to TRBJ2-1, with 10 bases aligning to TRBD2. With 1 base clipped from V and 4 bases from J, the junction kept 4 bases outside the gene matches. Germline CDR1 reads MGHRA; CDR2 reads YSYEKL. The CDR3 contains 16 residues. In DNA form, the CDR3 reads TGCGCCAGCAGCCAAGGACTAGCGGGTCCATACAATGAGCAGTTCTTC. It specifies CASSQGLAGPYNEQFF.

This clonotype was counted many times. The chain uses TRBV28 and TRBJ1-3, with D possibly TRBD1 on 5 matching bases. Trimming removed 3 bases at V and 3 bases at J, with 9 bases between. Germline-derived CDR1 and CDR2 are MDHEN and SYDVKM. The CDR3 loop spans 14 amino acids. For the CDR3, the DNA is TGTGCCAGCAGTTTGGGGGTCGGTGGAAACACCATATATTTT. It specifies CASSLGVGGNTIYF.

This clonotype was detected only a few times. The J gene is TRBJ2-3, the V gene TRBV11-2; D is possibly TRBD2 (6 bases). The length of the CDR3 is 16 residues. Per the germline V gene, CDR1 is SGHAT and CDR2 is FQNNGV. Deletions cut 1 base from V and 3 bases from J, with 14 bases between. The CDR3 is CASSLAPSVQTDTQYF. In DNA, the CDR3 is TGTGCCAGCAGCTTAGCCCCTAGCGTCCAAACAGATACGCAGTATTTT.

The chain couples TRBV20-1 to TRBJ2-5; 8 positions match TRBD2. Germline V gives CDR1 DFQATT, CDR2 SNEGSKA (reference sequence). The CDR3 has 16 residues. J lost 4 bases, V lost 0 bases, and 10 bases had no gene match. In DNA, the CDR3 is TGCAGTGCTAGAGATTGGCGGGAGGACGGTAGAGAGACCCAGTACTTC. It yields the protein CSARDWREDGRETQYF.

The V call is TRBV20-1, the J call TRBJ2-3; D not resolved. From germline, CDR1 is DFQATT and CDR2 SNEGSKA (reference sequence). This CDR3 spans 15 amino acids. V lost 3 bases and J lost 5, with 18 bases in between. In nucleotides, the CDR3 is TGCAGTGCTAGGAACACCGCCCTGGGAAGAGATACGCAGTATTTT. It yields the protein CSARNTALGRDTQYF.

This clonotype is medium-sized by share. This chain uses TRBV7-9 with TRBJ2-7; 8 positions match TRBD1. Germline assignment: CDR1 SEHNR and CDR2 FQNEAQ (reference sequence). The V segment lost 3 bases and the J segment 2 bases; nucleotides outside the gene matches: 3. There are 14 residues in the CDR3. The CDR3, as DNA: TGTGCCAGCAGCTTGACAGGGGTGACCTACGAGCAGTACGTC. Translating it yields CASSLTGVTYEQYV.

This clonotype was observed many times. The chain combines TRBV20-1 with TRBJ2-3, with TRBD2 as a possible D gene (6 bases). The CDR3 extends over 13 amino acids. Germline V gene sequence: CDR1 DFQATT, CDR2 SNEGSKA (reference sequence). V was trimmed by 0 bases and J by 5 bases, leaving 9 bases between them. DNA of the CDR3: TGCAGTGCTAGAGAGGGGGGAGTAGATACGCAGTATTTT. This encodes CSAREGGVDTQYF.

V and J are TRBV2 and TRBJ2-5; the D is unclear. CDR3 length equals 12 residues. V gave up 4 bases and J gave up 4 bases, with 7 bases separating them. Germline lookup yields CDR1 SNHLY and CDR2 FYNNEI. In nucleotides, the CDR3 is TGTGCCAGCAGTGGATCGGTAGAGACCCAGTACTTC. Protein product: CASSGSVETQYF.

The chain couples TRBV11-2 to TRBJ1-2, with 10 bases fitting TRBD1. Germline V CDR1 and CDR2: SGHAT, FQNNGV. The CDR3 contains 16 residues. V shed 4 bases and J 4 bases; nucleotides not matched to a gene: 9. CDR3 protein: CASSYNGDRGVYGYTF. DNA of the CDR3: TGTGCCAGCAGCTATAATGGGGACAGGGGTGTCTATGGCTACACCTTC.

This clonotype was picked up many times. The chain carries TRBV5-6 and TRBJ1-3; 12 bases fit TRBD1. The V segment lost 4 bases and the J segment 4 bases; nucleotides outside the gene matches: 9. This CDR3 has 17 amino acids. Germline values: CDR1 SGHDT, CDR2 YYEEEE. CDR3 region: CASSPAGQGATGNTIYF. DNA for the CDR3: TGTGCCAGCAGCCCGGCGGGACAGGGGGCAACAGGAAACACCATATATTTT.

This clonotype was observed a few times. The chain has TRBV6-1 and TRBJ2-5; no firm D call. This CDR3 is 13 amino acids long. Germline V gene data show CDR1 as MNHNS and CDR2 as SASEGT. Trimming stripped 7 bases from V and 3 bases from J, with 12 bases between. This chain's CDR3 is CASKIGKEETQYF. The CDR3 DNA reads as TGTGCCAGCAAGATAGGGAAGGAAGAGACCCAGTACTTC.

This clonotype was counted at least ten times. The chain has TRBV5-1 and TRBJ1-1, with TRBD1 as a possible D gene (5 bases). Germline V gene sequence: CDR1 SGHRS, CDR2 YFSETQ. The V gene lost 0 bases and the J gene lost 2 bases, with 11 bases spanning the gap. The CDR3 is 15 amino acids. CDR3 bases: TGCGCCAGCAGCTTGGACAGCTGGGACAACACTGAAGCTTTCTTT. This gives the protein CASSLDSWDNTEAFF.

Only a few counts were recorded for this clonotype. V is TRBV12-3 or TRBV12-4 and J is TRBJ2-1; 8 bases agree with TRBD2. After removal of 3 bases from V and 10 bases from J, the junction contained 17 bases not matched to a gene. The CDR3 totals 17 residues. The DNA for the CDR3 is TGTGCCAGCAGTTTGGGGGGGACTAGGAAGTATGGCGGGGAGCAGTTCTTC. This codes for CASSLGGTRKYGGEQFF.

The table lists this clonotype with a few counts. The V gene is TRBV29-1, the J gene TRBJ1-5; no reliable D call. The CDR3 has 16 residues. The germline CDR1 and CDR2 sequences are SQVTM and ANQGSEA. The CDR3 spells CRKEIRRRSGNQPQHF. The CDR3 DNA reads TGCAGGAAAGAGATTAGGAGAAGGAGCGGCAATCAGCCCCAGCATTTT.

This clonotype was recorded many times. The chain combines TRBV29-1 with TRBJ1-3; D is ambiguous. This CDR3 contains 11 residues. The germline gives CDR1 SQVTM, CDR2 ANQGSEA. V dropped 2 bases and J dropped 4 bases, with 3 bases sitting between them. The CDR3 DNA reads TGCAGCGTTGAATGGGGAAACACCATATATTTT. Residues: CSVEWGNTIYF. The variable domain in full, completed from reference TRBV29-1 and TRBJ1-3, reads SAVISQKPSRDICQRGTSLTIQCQVDSQVTMMFWYRQQPGQSLTLIATANQGSEATYESGFVIDKFPISRPNLTFSTLTVSNMSPEDSSIYLCSVEWGNTIYFGEGSWLTVV.

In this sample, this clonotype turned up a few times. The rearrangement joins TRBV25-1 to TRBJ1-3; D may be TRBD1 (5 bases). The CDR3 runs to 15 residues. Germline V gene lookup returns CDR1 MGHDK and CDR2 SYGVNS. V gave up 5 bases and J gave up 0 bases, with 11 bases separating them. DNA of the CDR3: TGTGCCAGCAGTTACCTGGGGGTCTCTGGAAACACCATATATTTT. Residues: CASSYLGVSGNTIYF.

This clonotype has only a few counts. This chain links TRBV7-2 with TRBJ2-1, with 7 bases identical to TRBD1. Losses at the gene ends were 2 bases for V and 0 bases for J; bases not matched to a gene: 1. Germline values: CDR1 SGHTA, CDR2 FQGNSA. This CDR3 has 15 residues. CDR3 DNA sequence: TGTGCCAGCAGCTTAAACAGGGGCTCCTACAATGAGCAGTTCTTC. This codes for CASSLNRGSYNEQFF.

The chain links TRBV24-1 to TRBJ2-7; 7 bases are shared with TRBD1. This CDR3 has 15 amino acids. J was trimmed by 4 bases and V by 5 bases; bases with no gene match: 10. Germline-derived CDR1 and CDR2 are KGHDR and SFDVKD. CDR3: CATSAPVGGFYEQYF. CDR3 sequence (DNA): TGTGCCACCAGTGCCCCGGTAGGGGGCTTTTACGAGCAGTACTTC.